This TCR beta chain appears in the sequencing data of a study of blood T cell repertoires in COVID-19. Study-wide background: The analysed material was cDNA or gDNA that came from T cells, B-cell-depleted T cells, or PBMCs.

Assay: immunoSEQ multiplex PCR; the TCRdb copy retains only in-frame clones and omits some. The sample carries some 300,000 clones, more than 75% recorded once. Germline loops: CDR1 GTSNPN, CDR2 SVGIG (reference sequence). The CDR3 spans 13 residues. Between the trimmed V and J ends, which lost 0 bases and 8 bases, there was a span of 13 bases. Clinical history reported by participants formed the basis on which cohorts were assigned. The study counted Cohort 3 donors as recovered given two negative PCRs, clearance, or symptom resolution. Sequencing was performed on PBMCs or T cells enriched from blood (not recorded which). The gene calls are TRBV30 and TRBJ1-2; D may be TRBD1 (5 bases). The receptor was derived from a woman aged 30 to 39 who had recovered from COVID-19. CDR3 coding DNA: TGTGCCTGGAGTGTAATGCGGGGCCGAGGCTACACCTTC. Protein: CAWSVMRGRGYTF.